This T cell receptor beta chain is from a study of CD8+CD57+ T cells in acquired aplastic anemia. Genomic DNA templated the TCR beta VDJ and CDR3 profiling. One entry per CDR3 protein results from TCRdb running MiXCR on the reads. The sample carries roughly 250,000 distinct CDR3 sequences, 70% to 85% recorded once. Patients chosen for sequencing had shown CD8+CD57+ cell expansion by flow cytometry. With no exception, the patients had severe acquired aplastic anemia. Germline assignment: CDR1 MRHNA and CDR2 SNTAGT. There are 15 residues in the CDR3. The V and J ends lost 2 bases and 8 bases respectively, with 17 bases between them.

The receptor's source is a human donor with aplastic anemia. The gene calls are TRBV6-4 and TRBJ2-3, with D possibly TRBD2 on 7 matching bases. The sequenced material came from sorted CD4+, CD8+, or CD8+CD57+ T cells (not recorded which) from PBMCs. The CDR3 nucleotides are TGTGCCAGCAGTGACGGGGGGGCCTGCGTAAGTACGCAGTATTTT. Protein: CASSDGGACVSTQYF.